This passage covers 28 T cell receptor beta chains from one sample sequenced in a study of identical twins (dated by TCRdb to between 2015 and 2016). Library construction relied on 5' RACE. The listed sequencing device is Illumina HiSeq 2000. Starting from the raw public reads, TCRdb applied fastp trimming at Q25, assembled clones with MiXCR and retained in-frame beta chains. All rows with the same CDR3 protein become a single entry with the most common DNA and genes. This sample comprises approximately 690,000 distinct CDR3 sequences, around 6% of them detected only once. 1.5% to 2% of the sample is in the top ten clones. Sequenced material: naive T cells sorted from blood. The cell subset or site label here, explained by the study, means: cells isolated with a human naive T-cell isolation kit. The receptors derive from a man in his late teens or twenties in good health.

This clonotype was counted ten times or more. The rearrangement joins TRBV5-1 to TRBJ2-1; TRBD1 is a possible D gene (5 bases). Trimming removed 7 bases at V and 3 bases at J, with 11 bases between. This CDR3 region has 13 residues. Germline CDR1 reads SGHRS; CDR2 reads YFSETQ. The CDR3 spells CASAQGGYNEQFF. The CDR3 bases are TGCGCCAGCGCCCAGGGCGGCTACAATGAGCAGTTCTTC.

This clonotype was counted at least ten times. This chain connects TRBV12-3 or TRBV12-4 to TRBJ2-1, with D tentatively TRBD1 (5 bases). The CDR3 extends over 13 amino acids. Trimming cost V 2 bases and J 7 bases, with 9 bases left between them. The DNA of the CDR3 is TGTGCCAGCAGTTTACAGGGTGTGAATGAGCAGTTCTTC. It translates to CASSLQGVNEQFF.

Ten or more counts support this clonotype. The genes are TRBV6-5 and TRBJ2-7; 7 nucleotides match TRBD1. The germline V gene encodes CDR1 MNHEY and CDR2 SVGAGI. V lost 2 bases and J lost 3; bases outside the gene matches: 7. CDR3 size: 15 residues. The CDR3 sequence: CASSYGRDSSYEQYV. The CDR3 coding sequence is TGTGCCAGCAGTTACGGACGGGACAGTAGCTACGAGCAGTACGTC.

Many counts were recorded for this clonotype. The CDR3 DNA follows: TGTGCCAGCGGACGGAAGGGAGTCACTGAAGCTTTCTTT. Translating it yields CASGRKGVTEAFF. This chain links TRBV2 with TRBJ1-1; D gene uncertain. The CDR3 has 13 residues. Germline V gene lookup returns CDR1 SNHLY and CDR2 FYNNEI. V gave up 8 bases and J gave up 4 bases, with 14 bases separating them.

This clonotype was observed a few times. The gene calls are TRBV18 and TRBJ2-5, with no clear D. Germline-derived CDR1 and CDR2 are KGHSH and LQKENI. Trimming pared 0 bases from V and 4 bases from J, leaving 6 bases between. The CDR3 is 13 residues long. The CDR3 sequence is CASSPPNGETQYF. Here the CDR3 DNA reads TGTGCCAGCTCACCACCCAATGGAGAGACCCAGTACTTC.

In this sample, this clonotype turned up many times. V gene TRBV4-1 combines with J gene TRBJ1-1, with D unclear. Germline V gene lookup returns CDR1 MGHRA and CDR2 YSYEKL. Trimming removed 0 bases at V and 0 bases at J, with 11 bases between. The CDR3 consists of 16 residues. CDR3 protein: CASSQEGGGMNTEAFF. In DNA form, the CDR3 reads TGCGCCAGCAGCCAAGAAGGAGGTGGGATGAACACTGAAGCTTTCTTT.

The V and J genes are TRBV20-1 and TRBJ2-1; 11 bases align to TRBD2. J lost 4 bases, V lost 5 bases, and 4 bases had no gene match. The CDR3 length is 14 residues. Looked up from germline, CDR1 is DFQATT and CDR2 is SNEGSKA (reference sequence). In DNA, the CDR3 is TGCAGTGCTGGGACTAGCGGCGGGTACAATGAGCAGTTCTTC. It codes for CSAGTSGGYNEQFF.

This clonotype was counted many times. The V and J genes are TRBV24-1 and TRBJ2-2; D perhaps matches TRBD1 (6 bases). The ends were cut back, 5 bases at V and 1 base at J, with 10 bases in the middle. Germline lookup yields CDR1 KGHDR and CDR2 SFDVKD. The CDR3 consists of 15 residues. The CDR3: CATSASTGNTGELFF. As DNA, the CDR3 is TGTGCCACCAGTGCTTCGACAGGGAACACCGGGGAGCTGTTTTTT.

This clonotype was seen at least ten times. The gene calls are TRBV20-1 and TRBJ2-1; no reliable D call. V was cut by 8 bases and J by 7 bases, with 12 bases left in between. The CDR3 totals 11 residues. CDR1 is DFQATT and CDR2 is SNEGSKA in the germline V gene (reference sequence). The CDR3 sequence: CSPADGNEQFF. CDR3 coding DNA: TGCAGTCCTGCTGACGGGAATGAGCAGTTCTTC.

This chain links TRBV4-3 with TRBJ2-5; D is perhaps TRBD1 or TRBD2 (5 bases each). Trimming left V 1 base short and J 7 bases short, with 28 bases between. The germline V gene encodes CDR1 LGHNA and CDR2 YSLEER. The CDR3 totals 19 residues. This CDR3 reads CASSQGLDRGSLIGGTQYF. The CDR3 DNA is TGCGCCAGCAGCCAAGGATTGGATCGGGGCTCCCTAATTGGTGGGACCCAGTACTTC.

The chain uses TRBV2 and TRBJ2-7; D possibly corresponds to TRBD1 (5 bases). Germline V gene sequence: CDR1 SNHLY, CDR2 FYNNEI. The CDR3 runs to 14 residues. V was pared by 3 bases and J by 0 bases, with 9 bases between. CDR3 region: CASSDRVSSYEQYF. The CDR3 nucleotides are TGTGCCAGCAGTGACAGGGTTTCCTCCTACGAGCAGTACTTC. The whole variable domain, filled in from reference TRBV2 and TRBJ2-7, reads EPEVTQTPSHQVTQMGQEVILRCVPISNHLYFYWYRQILGQKVEFLVSFYNNEISEKSEIFDDQFSVERPDGSNFTLKIRSTKLEDSAMYFCASSDRVSSYEQYFGPGTRLTVT.

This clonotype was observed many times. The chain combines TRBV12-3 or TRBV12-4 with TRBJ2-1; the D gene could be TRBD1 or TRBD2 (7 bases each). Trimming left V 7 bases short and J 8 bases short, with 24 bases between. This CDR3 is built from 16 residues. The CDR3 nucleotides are TGTGCCAGCATTAAACTCAGGGGGAGGGAGAAGGATGAGCAGTTCTTC. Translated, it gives CASIKLRGREKDEQFF.

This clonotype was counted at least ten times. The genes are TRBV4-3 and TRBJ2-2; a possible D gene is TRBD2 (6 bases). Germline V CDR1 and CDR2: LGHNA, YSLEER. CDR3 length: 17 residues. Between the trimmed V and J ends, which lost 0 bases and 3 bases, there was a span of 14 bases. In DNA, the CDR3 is TGCGCCAGCAGCCAAGATCTTCCAGGAGGGTACACCGGGGAGCTGTTTTTT. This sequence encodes CASSQDLPGGYTGELFF.

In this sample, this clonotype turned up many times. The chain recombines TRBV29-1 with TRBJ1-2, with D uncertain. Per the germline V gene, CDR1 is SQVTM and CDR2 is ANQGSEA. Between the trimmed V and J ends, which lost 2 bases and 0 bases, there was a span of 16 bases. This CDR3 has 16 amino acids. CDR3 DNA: TGCAGCGTTGAACCCTCGGCAGCTATTGCTAACTATGGCTACACCTTC. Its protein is CSVEPSAAIANYGYTF.

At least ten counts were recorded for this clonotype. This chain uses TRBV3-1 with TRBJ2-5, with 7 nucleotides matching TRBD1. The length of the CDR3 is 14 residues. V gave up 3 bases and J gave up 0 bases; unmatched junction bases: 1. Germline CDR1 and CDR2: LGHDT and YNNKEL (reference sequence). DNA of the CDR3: TGTGCCAGCAGCCAGGGACAGTACCAAGAGACCCAGTACTTC. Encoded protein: CASSQGQYQETQYF.

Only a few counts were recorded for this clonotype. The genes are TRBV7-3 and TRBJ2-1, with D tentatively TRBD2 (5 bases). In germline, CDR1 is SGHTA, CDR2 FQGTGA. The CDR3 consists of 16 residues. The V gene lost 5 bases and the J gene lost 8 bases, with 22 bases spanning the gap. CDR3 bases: TGTGCCAGCAGCCTCCAACGAGGGAGAGGGTTCGATGAGCAGTTCTTC. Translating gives CASSLQRGRGFDEQFF.

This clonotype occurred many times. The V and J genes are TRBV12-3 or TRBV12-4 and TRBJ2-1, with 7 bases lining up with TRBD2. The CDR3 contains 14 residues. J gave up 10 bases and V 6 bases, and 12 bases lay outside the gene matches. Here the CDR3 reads CASSPGTTSWEQFF. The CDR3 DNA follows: TGTGCCAGCAGCCCCGGGACTACCTCGTGGGAGCAGTTCTTC.

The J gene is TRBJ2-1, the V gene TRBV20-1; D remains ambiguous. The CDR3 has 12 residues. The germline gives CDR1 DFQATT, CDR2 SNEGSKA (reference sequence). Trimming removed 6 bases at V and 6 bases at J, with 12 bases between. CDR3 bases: TGCAGTGCCCTCTGGGGTTTCAATGAGCAGTTCTTC. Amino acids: CSALWGFNEQFF.

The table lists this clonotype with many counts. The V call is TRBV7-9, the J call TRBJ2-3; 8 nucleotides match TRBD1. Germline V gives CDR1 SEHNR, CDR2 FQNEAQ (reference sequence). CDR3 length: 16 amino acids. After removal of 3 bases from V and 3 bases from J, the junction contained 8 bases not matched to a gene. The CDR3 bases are TGTGCCAGCAGCTTCCCCAGGGGGCTCGTGACAGATACGCAGTATTTT. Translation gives CASSFPRGLVTDTQYF.

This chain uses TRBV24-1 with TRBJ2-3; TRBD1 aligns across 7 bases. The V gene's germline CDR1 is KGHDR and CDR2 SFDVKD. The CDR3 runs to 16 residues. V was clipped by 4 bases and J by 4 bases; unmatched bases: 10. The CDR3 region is CATSDRQGTVADTQYF. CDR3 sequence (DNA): TGTGCCACCAGTGACCGACAGGGAACTGTCGCAGATACGCAGTATTTT.

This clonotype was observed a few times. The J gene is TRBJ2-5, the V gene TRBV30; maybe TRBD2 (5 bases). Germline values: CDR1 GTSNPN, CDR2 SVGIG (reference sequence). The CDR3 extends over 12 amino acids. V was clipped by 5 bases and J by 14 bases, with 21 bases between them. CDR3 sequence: CAWRAPRGRLYF. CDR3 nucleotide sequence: TGTGCCTGGCGTGCCCCTCGGGGAAGGCTTTACTTC.

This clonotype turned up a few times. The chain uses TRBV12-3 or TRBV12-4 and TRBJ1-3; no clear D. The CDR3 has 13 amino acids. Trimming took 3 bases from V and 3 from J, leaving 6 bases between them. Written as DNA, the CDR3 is TGTGCCAGCAGTTTTGCCCTTGGAAACACCATATATTTT. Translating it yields CASSFALGNTIYF.

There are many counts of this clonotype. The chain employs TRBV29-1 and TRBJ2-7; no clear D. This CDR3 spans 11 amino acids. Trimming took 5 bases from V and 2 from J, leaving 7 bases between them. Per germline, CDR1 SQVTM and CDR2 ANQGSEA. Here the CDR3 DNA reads TGCAGCGTTCTCCTAGCCTACGAGCAGTACTTC. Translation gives CSVLLAYEQYF.

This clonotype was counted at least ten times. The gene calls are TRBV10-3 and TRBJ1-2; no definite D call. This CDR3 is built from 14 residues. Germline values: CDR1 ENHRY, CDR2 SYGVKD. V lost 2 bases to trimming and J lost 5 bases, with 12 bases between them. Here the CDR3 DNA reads TGTGCCATCAGTGAGAAGTCGGAAGGGTATGGCTACACCTTC. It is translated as CAISEKSEGYGYTF.

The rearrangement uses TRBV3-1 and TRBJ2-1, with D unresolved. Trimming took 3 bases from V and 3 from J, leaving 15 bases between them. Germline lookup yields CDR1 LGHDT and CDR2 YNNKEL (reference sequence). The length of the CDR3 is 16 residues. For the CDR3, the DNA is TGTGCCAGCAGCCATAAGGCCAGCGTCGGCTACAATGAGCAGTTCTTC. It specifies CASSHKASVGYNEQFF.

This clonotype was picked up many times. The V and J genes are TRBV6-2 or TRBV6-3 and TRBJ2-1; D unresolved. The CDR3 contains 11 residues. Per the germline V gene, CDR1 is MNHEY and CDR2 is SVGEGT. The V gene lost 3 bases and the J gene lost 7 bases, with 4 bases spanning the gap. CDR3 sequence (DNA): TGTGCCAGCAGTTATACGAATGAGCAGTTCTTC. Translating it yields CASSYTNEQFF.

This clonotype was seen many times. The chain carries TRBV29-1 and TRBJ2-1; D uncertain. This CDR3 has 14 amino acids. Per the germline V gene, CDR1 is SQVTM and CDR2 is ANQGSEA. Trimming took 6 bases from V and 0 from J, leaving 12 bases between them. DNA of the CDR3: TGCAGCGTGACGGCCCTAAGCTCCTACAATGAGCAGTTCTTC. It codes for CSVTALSSYNEQFF.

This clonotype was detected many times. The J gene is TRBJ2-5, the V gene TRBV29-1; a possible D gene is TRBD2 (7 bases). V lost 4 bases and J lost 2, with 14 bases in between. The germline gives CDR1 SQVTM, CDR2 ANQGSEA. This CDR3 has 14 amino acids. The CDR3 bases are TGCAGCGTTGGGTGGGGGGGCGAACAAGAGACCCAGTACTTC. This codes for CSVGWGGEQETQYF.